One and the same sample provided the 9 T cell receptor beta chains below, sequenced in a study of shared clonotypes between healthy human individuals. Using immunoSEQ multiplex PCR, the repertoire was profiled, and TCRdb retains in-frame clones only, with some absent. Of approximately 2.3 million clones in the sample, 85% to 95% were seen once. Sequencing input: naive CD4+ T cells from PBMCs. Subset given: CD45RA+ positively selected. The source is a man in his late teens or twenties in good health. Some clones in this sample may be carry-over from other donors' samples.

The table lists this clone with a count of one. V and J are TRBV9 and TRBJ2-7; TRBD1 aligns across 7 bases. V was pared by 1 base and J by 12 bases, with 7 bases of the junction left unmatched. The CDR3 contains 12 residues. CDR1 and CDR2 from the germline V gene are SGDLS and YYNGEE. The CDR3, as DNA: TGTGCCAGCAGCGTAACAGGGGAAGTGCTGTACTTC. Translation gives CASSVTGEVLYF.

Details on this clone: Other DNA variants within this sample encode the same CDR3. The chain joins TRBV19 to TRBJ2-5; D unclear. With 3 bases removed from V and 5 bases from J, the gap between germline ends came to 4 bases. Germline assignment: CDR1 LNHDA and CDR2 SQIVND (reference sequence). This CDR3 comprises 11 residues. CDR3 nucleotide sequence: TGTGCCAGTAGTATCCGGGAGACCCAGTACTTC. It yields the protein CASSIRETQYF.

The V gene is TRBV28, the J gene TRBJ1-4; D not resolved. Trimming cost V 3 bases and J 8 bases, with 16 bases left between them. The CDR3 sequence is 15 residues long. The V gene's germline CDR1 is MDHEN and CDR2 SYDVKM. This CDR3 is CASSFPGSAGEKLFF. In DNA form, the CDR3 reads TGTGCCAGCAGTTTCCCCGGGAGCGCGGGGGAAAAACTGTTTTTT.

The chain recombines TRBV21-1 with TRBJ2-3; TRBD1, the D gene given by the table, was not confirmed from the DNA. TRBV21-1 is a pseudogene segment. This CDR3 is 18 amino acids long. CDR3 region: CASSKVQEDSSSTDTQYF. For the CDR3, the DNA is TGTGCCAGCAGCAAAGTTCAAGAGGACAGCTCTAGCACAGATACGCAGTATTTT.

The genes are TRBV27 and TRBJ2-5; weak D call: TRBD1 (5 bases). The V end lost 5 bases, the J end lost 7 bases, and 17 bases lay between the germline ends. The CDR3 is 14 amino acids. CDR1 is MNHEY, CDR2 SMNVEV, per germline (reference sequence). CDR3 DNA sequence: TGTGCCAGCAGTCCACGGGTGGGGCTGGTGACCCAGTACTTC. This sequence encodes CASSPRVGLVTQYF.

In this sample, this clone turned up a few times. The chain combines TRBV19 with TRBJ1-2; TRBD1 is a possible D gene (5 bases). CDR1 is LNHDA and CDR2 is SQIVND in the germline V gene (reference sequence). The CDR3 is made up of 14 amino acids. With 3 bases removed from V and 2 bases from J, the gap between germline ends came to 10 bases. This CDR3 is CASSIGQGNYGYTF. CDR3 in DNA: TGTGCCAGTAGTATCGGGCAGGGAAACTATGGCTACACCTTC.

About this clone: Other DNA sequences in the sample encode the same CDR3. This chain joins TRBV28 and TRBJ1-1; D is unclear. V shed 8 bases and J shed 4 bases, with 8 bases lying between them. From germline, CDR1 is MDHEN and CDR2 SYDVKM. The CDR3 consists of 11 residues. The CDR3 region has the DNA TGTGCCAGCCGCAGCTCCACTGAAGCTTTCTTT. Translating it yields CASRSSTEAFF.

This clone was seen a single time. The V gene is TRBV19, the J gene TRBJ2-1; 12 bases line up with TRBD2. V shed 5 bases and J 5 bases; nucleotides not matched to a gene: 7. Germline CDR1 LNHDA, CDR2 SQIVND (reference sequence). The CDR3 length is 16 residues. In DNA, the CDR3 is TGTGCCAGTAGTCTGCTGACTAGCGGGAGCCACAATGAGCAGTTCTTC. This encodes CASSLLTSGSHNEQFF.

The V call is TRBV6-6, the J call TRBJ1-1; possibly TRBD1 for D (6 bases). The V gene lost 2 bases and the J gene lost 5 bases, with 18 bases spanning the gap. The CDR3 extends over 16 amino acids. From germline, CDR1 is MNHNY and CDR2 SVGAGI (reference sequence). Here the CDR3 DNA reads TGTGCCAGCAGTTACCCGACAGGAGGCGTTAGGACTGAAGCTTTCTTT. Translation: CASSYPTGGVRTEAFF.